The 16 T cell receptor beta chains below were found in one sample sequenced in a study of shared clonotypes between healthy human individuals. Some clones are missing from TCRdb's copy, which holds only in-frame ones; the method was immunoSEQ multiplex PCR. Of approximately 2,000,000 clones in the sample, 85% to 95% were seen once. Sequenced: naive CD4+ T cells from PBMCs. Subset described: CD45RA+ positively selected. These receptors were collected from a young man in good health. Some clones in this sample may be carry-over from other donors' samples.

This CDR3 is CSATWTVNTGELFF. CDR3 nucleotide sequence: TGCAGCGCTACTTGGACAGTGAACACCGGGGAGCTGTTTTTT. V and J are TRBV29-1 and TRBJ2-2; a possible D gene is TRBD1 (6 bases). The CDR3 contains 14 residues. Germline CDR1 and CDR2: SQVTM and ANQGSEA. V gave up 7 bases and J gave up 1 base, with 13 bases separating them.

In its sample, this clone was seen a few times. The J gene is TRBJ1-5, the V gene TRBV30; no clear D. The CDR3 runs 13 residues. V was cut by 2 bases and J by 3 bases, with 8 bases left in between. CDR1 and CDR2 (germline): GTSNPN, SVGIG (reference sequence). The CDR3 sequence is CAWSQSVNQPQHF. As DNA, the CDR3 is TGTGCCTGGAGTCAATCAGTCAATCAGCCCCAGCATTTT. Using reference TRBV30 and TRBJ1-5 for the parts outside the CDR3, the full variable domain is SQTIHQWPATLVQPVGSPLSLECTVEGTSNPNLYWYRQAAGRGLQLLFYSVGIGQISSEVPQNLSASRPQDRQFILSSKKLLLSDSGFYLCAWSQSVNQPQHFGDGTRLSIL.

About this clone itself: This sample also contains other DNA sequences that code for the same CDR3. The CDR3, as DNA: TGTGCCAGCAGCCCAGGTGGGGCCACAGATACGCAGTATTTT. Its translation is CASSPGGATDTQYF. J is TRBJ2-3 and V is TRBV11-3; D perhaps matches TRBD1 (5 bases). This CDR3 is built from 14 residues. CDR1 and CDR2 from the germline V gene are SGHNT and YENEEA. Trimming stripped 5 bases from V and 2 bases from J, with 11 bases between.

This sequence joins TRBV6-4 and TRBJ2-7, with 8 bases fitting TRBD2. Germline V gives CDR1 MRHNA, CDR2 SNTAGT. V lost 7 bases and J lost 5; bases outside the gene matches: 10. The CDR3 contains 14 residues. The CDR3 reads CASTSRGRMNEQYF. CDR3 DNA sequence: TGTGCCAGCACCAGTCGCGGGAGGATGAACGAGCAGTACTTC.

The chain carries TRBV5-4 and TRBJ2-7; TRBD2 is a possible D gene (6 bases). In germline, CDR1 is SGHNT, CDR2 YYREEE (reference sequence). V lost 2 bases and J 2 bases, leaving 11 bases between the germline ends. The length of the CDR3 is 14 residues. Here the CDR3 reads CASSFSSDPYEQYF. For the CDR3, the DNA is TGTGCCAGCAGCTTCTCTAGCGACCCCTACGAGCAGTACTTC.

The J gene is TRBJ2-1, the V gene TRBV4-3; D is undetermined. Germline CDR1 reads LGHNA; CDR2 reads YSLEER. There are 13 residues in the CDR3. The germline V and J ends were trimmed by 1 base and 6 bases, with 7 bases remaining between them. The CDR3 coding sequence is TGCGCCAGCAGCCAAGTTAGTGGCAATGAGCAGTTCTTC. Translated: CASSQVSGNEQFF.

J is TRBJ1-1 and V is TRBV27; D gene unclear. Trimming removed 6 bases at V and 0 bases at J, with 14 bases between. The CDR3 spans 15 residues. Looked up from germline, CDR1 is MNHEY and CDR2 is SMNVEV (reference sequence). DNA of the CDR3: TGTGCCAGCAGCTCAGATTTCTATATGAACACTGAAGCTTTCTTT. Its translation: CASSSDFYMNTEAFF.

The gene calls are TRBV28 and TRBJ1-2; no definite D call. Trimming removed 4 bases at V and 4 bases at J, with 10 bases between. CDR3 length equals 13 residues. The germline gives CDR1 MDHEN, CDR2 SYDVKM. CDR3 loop: CASSWQSFYGYTF. The CDR3 region has the DNA TGTGCCAGCAGTTGGCAGAGCTTCTATGGCTACACCTTC.

The chain joins TRBV15 to TRBJ2-5; TRBD2 might be the D (6 bases). Looked up from germline, CDR1 is LNHNV and CDR2 is YYDKDF (reference sequence). Trimming cost V 5 bases and J 1 base, with 8 bases left between them. The CDR3 sequence is 13 residues long. CDR3 sequence: CATSGGLQETQYF. The CDR3 DNA reads as TGTGCCACCAGCGGGGGACTCCAAGAGACCCAGTACTTC.

The rearrangement links TRBV27 to TRBJ1-2; D uncertain. CDR1 is MNHEY, CDR2 SMNVEV, per germline (reference sequence). This CDR3 is built from 13 residues. V lost 5 bases to trimming and J lost 3 bases, with 10 bases between them. The CDR3 region is CASSPRADYGYTF. The DNA of the CDR3 is TGTGCCAGCAGTCCCCGCGCGGACTATGGCTACACCTTC.

In DNA, the CDR3 is TGTGCCAGCAGTTTTCCTGATAGCACAGATACGCAGTATTTT. Amino acid sequence: CASSFPDSTDTQYF. The chain recombines TRBV27 with TRBJ2-3; D unresolved. Germline CDR1 reads MNHEY; CDR2 reads SMNVEV (reference sequence). The V end was cut by 3 bases, the J end by 0 bases, with 7 bases between. The CDR3 totals 14 residues.

In regard to this clone: This same CDR3 is encoded by further DNA sequences in the sample. The chain combines TRBV5-4 with TRBJ2-7, with D perhaps TRBD1 (7 bases). Germline assignment: CDR1 SGHNT and CDR2 YYREEE (reference sequence). Trimming left V 0 bases short and J 1 base short, with 11 bases between. The CDR3 has 15 residues. The CDR3 DNA reads as TGTGCCAGCAGCTTGGGGCAGGGGGGTTCCTACGAGCAGTACTTC. Translating gives CASSLGQGGSYEQYF.

This clone appeared a single time. This chain links TRBV5-4 with TRBJ2-1; 7 bases map to TRBD1. The V and J ends lost 4 bases and 0 bases, in that order; junction bases with no gene match: 7. Germline lookup yields CDR1 SGHNT and CDR2 YYREEE (reference sequence). The CDR3 covers 16 residues. The CDR3 loop is CASSLPGQSSYNEQFF. In DNA form, the CDR3 reads TGTGCCAGCAGCCTCCCGGGACAGAGCTCCTACAATGAGCAGTTCTTC.

J is TRBJ2-5 and V is TRBV4-3; the D is unclear. Germline V CDR1 and CDR2: LGHNA, YSLEER. CDR3 length: 15 amino acids. Trimming took 4 bases from V and 1 from J, leaving 13 bases between them. CDR3 bases: TGCGCCAGCAGCCCCGGCCGGTCCCCCCAAGAGACCCAGTACTTC. As protein: CASSPGRSPQETQYF.

This chain uses TRBV10-2 with TRBJ1-2; D uncertain. V was shortened by 0 bases and J by 2 bases, with 13 bases between the two germline ends. CDR1 is WSHSY, CDR2 SAAADI, per germline. The CDR3 consists of 16 residues. The CDR3 spells CASSESTGKGNYGYTF. In DNA, the CDR3 is TGCGCCAGCAGTGAGTCCACGGGGAAGGGCAACTATGGCTACACCTTC.

This chain joins TRBV28 and TRBJ2-3; 10 bases are shared with TRBD2. Looked up from germline, CDR1 is MDHEN and CDR2 is SYDVKM. The CDR3 has 16 amino acids. Trimming at V came to 2 bases and at J to 13 bases, leaving 15 bases not matched to a gene. The CDR3 here is CASSLNLGSGRADEYF. CDR3 DNA: TGTGCCAGCAGTTTAAATTTGGGGAGCGGGAGGGCCGATGAGTATTTT.